Detailed here is one TCR beta chain. Its specificity is unknown. This specimen belongs to a study of T cell responses to AZD1222 COVID-19 vaccine. Findings and caveats of the study: Repertoires were sampled only after the peak T cell response. Variant regions that are unmutated are reportedly the target of nearly half of spike-specific TCRs.

Analysis merged second doses at about 4 or about 12 weeks. CDR3 length equals 13 residues. The germline V gene encodes CDR1 LNHDA and CDR2 SQIVND (reference sequence). Trimming took off 3 bases at V and 9 bases at J, with 9 bases between the two ends. Produced via immunoSEQ multiplex PCR; TCRdb's table is partial and in-frame only. The repertoire consists of some 130,000 clones, with approximately 86% occurring once and the leading ten covering 4.5% to 7%. Material: peripheral blood, obtained 28 days after the second AZD1222 dose. This clonotype was sampled from an adult who received the AZD1222 COVID-19 vaccine. The chain uses TRBV19 and TRBJ1-6, with D unresolved. The CDR3 nucleotides read TGTGCCAGTAGTATCGAAAGGGTTTCACCCCTCCACTTT. It codes for CASSIERVSPLHF.